The 5 T cell receptor beta chains below all came from one sample that was sequenced in a study of molecular identifiers for immune sequencing clone quantification. TCRdb fed the PCR reads into MiXCR, producing one record per CDR3 protein. The sample lists about 630,000 distinct CDR3 sequences, about 25% occurring once. Sequenced input: naive CD8+ T cells from blood, with Jurkat cell RNA spiked in. Subset of the sample: FACS-sorted CD8+CD4-CCR7+CD45RA+ naive T cells. These receptors all stem from a human donor in good health. Some libraries in this study had Jurkat cell RNA spiked in.

This clonotype was detected a few times. A much larger clone differs from this one at a single base, so this may be a read error. No conserved phenylalanine or tryptophan is present at the end of the CDR3, so a read error is the likely explanation. The V call is TRBV6-2 or TRBV6-3, the J call TRBJ1-1; D might be TRBD1 (5 bases). V lost 4 bases to trimming and J lost 6 bases, with 9 bases between them. CDR1 is MNHEY, CDR2 SVGEGT, per germline. The CDR3 loop spans 12 amino acids. DNA for the CDR3: TGTGCCAGCAGTTGGGACGAATCTGAAGCTTTCTCT. This codes for CASSWDESEAFS.

The sample holds many counts of this clonotype. J is TRBJ2-5 and V is TRBV7-9; D is ambiguous. From germline, CDR1 is SEHNR and CDR2 FQNEAQ (reference sequence). Trimming cost V 1 base and J 1 base, with 10 bases left between them. The CDR3 runs to 15 residues. This CDR3 reads CASSLGDSSQETQYF. Written as DNA, the CDR3 is TGTGCCAGCAGCTTAGGCGACTCTTCCCAAGAGACCCAGTACTTC.

About this clonotype: A much larger clone sits a single nucleotide away, making a read error possible. This chain links TRBV29-1 with TRBJ2-5, with 7 bases lining up with TRBD1. Germline V gene data show CDR1 as SQVTM and CDR2 as ANQGSEA. The CDR3 has 15 residues. V lost 7 bases, J lost 4 bases, and 15 bases stayed unmatched. DNA of the CDR3: TGCAGCGCTATATATCTCGCGACAGGGAGAGAGACCCAGTACTTC. Translation: CSAIYLATGRETQYF.

CDR3 in amino acids: CASSYRDRLYF. CDR3 sequence (DNA): TGTGCCAGCAGTTACAGGGATCGATTGTACTTC. The chain uses TRBV5-6 and TRBJ2-7; perhaps TRBD1 as D (6 bases). CDR1 is SGHDT and CDR2 is YYEEEE in the germline V gene. With 5 bases removed from V and 12 bases from J, the gap between germline ends came to 15 bases. This CDR3 has 11 amino acids.

This chain connects TRBV7-9 to TRBJ2-3; perhaps TRBD2 as D (7 bases). Trimming took off 5 bases at V and 10 bases at J, with 19 bases between the two ends. This CDR3 is built from 14 residues. The germline V gene has CDR1 SEHNR and CDR2 FQNEAQ (reference sequence). This CDR3 reads CASSEGGGAYPQYF. The CDR3 DNA reads TGTGCCAGCAGCGAGGGGGGGGGCGCGTATCCGCAGTATTTT. The complete variable domain, with remaining parts taken from reference TRBV7-9 and TRBJ2-3, reads DTGVSQNPRHKITKRGQNVTFRCDPISEHNRLYWYRQTLGQGPEFLTYFQNEAQLEKSRLLSDRFSAERPKGSFSTLEIQRTEQGDSAMYLCASSEGGGAYPQYFGPGTRLTVL.